The subject of this entry is one T cell receptor beta chain. This specimen belongs to a study of blood T cell repertoires in COVID-19. Overall study context: Samples representing acute and convalescent COVID-19 were sourced from the United States, Italy and Spain.

V shed 5 bases and J shed 7 bases, with 17 bases lying between them. Germline V CDR1 and CDR2: SNHLY, FYNNEI. The CDR3 has 14 amino acids. The authors' processing: It was from reference gene primer amplification that nucleated cell counts were estimated. Assay: immunoSEQ multiplex PCR; the TCRdb copy retains only in-frame clones and omits some. The V and J calls and the clone size are those of that table, but D and trimming were determined from the DNA. The sample yields around 200,000 clones, 65% to 85% seen once. The clonotype was recovered from a man in his forties or fifties with active or convalescent COVID-19. The genes are TRBV2 and TRBJ1-2, with a tentative D call TRBD1 (6 bases). Input material: peripheral blood. DNA for the CDR3: TGTGCCAGCAGTACCCGATCAGGGGTCCCTGGCTACACCTTC. Protein sequence: CASSTRSGVPGYTF.